The 23 T cell receptor beta chains presented below share a single source sample, sequenced in a study of blood T cell repertoires in COVID-19 (dated by TCRdb to the early 2020s). Libraries were constructed by the immunoSEQ multiplex PCR assay. The table was pulled from immuneACCESS by TCRdb, which kept in-frame rearrangements only. Such tables lose some clones; where checked, under half of the loss comes from unresolved V genes, and the rest has no known cause. The sample table contains tens of thousands of clones; only one count was recorded for 75% to 95% of them. 1.5% to 2% of the sample lies in the top ten. Sequencing was performed on peripheral blood. The receptors derive from a woman aged 45-65 years in a cohort sampled during active COVID-19.

The chain joins TRBV19 to TRBJ2-7, with TRBD2 as a possible D gene (6 bases). The CDR3 extends over 14 amino acids. Germline CDR1 LNHDA, CDR2 SQIVND (reference sequence). Trimming cost V 7 bases and J 6 bases, with 19 bases left between them. The DNA of the CDR3 is TGTGCCAGTACACAAGGACGGCACGGGGGCGAGCAGTACTTC. This sequence encodes CASTQGRHGGEQYF. Variable domain in full (rest from reference TRBV19 and TRBJ2-7): DGGITQSPKYLFRKEGQNVTLSCEQNLNHDAMYWYRQDPGQGLRLIYYSQIVNDFQKGDIAEGYSVSREKKESFPLTVTSAQKNPTAFYLCASTQGRHGGEQYFGPGTRLTVT.

This clone was detected once. The chain has TRBV5-6 and TRBJ2-5, with 12 bases lining up with TRBD2. V shed 4 bases, J shed 3 bases, and the junction held 7 bases outside the gene matches. Germline V CDR1 and CDR2: SGHDT, YYEEEE. This CDR3 region has 16 residues. CDR3 nucleotides: TGTGCCAGCAGCCGGCGACTAGCGGGGGTCAAAGAGACCCAGTACTTC. Protein product: CASSRRLAGVKETQYF.

The rearrangement links TRBV28 to TRBJ1-6, with D possibly TRBD1 on 5 matching bases. From germline, CDR1 is MDHEN and CDR2 SYDVKM. Deletions cut 6 bases from V and 4 bases from J, with 7 bases between. CDR3 length: 13 residues. CDR3 DNA: TGTGCCAGCAGACAGGCTTATAATTCACCCCTCCACTTT. Translating it yields CASRQAYNSPLHF.

The chain uses TRBV6-4 and TRBJ2-2, with D uncertain. The CDR3 is made up of 14 amino acids. Deletions cut 6 bases from V and 6 bases from J, with 14 bases between. Germline V gene lookup returns CDR1 MRHNA and CDR2 SNTAGT. As DNA, the CDR3 is TGTGCCAGCAGCCTTGCCAGGTCGGCCGGGGAGCTGTTTTTT. The encoded protein is CASSLARSAGELFF.

The V call is TRBV21-1, the J call TRBJ2-3; whether TRBD2, the table's D call, matches the DNA was not checked. TRBV21-1 is a pseudogene. This CDR3 is 16 amino acids long. The CDR3 loop is CASSKLTVTSTDTQYF. The CDR3 DNA reads as TGTGCCAGCAGCAAACTAACGGTTACTAGCACAGATACGCAGTATTTT.

The genes are TRBV5-1 and TRBJ2-7; TRBD2 is a possible D gene (6 bases). CDR3 length equals 15 residues. V shed 1 base and J shed 3 bases, with 14 bases lying between them. The V gene's germline CDR1 is SGHRS and CDR2 YFSETQ. CDR3 residues: CASSLQSGTYYEQYF. The CDR3 nucleotides read TGCGCCAGCAGCTTGCAATCCGGGACTTACTACGAGCAGTACTTC. The whole variable domain, remainder taken from reference TRBV5-1 and TRBJ2-7, is KAGVTQTPRYLIKTRGQQVTLSCSPISGHRSVSWYQQTPGQGLQFLFEYFSETQRNKGNFPGRFSGRQFSNSRSEMNVSTLELGDSALYLCASSLQSGTYYEQYFGPGTRLTVT.

The chain is built from TRBV5-1 and TRBJ2-1; 8 bases match TRBD1. V was pared by 0 bases and J by 8 bases, with 10 bases of the junction left unmatched. Germline CDR1 and CDR2: SGHRS and YFSETQ. This CDR3 has 16 amino acids. CDR3 nucleotides: TGCGCCAGCAGCTTGGCCCCGCAGGGGGCGGGCGATGAGCAGTTCTTC. It yields the protein CASSLAPQGAGDEQFF.

This rearrangement joins TRBV11-2 to TRBJ1-4; D may be TRBD1 (6 bases). The length of the CDR3 is 13 residues. Trimming stripped 6 bases from V and 8 bases from J, with 13 bases between. From germline, CDR1 is SGHAT and CDR2 FQNNGV. CDR3 sequence: CASRSQGFEKLFF. The CDR3 DNA reads TGTGCCAGCAGGTCACAGGGTTTCGAAAAACTGTTTTTT.

The J gene is TRBJ2-7, the V gene TRBV2; tentatively, D is TRBD2 (5 bases). There are 13 residues in the CDR3. Trimming took 6 bases from V and 0 from J, leaving 9 bases between them. Germline V gene data show CDR1 as SNHLY and CDR2 as FYNNEI. For the CDR3, the DNA is TGTGCCAGCAGGGACTGGCACTCCTACGAGCAGTACTTC. It codes for CASRDWHSYEQYF.

The rearrangement joins TRBV27 to TRBJ1-1, with no clear D. Germline values: CDR1 MNHEY, CDR2 SMNVEV (reference sequence). The CDR3 totals 15 residues. Trimming left V 4 bases short and J 1 base short, with 13 bases between. The CDR3 here is CASSWRGGPNTEAFF. The CDR3, as DNA: TGTGCCAGCAGTTGGCGAGGAGGGCCGAACACTGAAGCTTTCTTT.

The table lists this clone with a count of one. The chain has TRBV9 and TRBJ1-4; 8 bases are a match to TRBD1. The J segment lost 4 bases and the V segment lost 3 bases, leaving 5 bases of the junction unmatched. Germline lookup yields CDR1 SGDLS and CDR2 YYNGEE. The CDR3 runs 15 residues. DNA for the CDR3: TGTGCCAGCAGCGCGGGGACAGGCGGTAATGAAAAACTGTTTTTT. The encoded protein is CASSAGTGGNEKLFF.

V usage is TRBV18 and J usage is TRBJ2-3; 8 bases line up with TRBD2. Germline trimming cut 2 bases from V and 2 bases from J; bases unmatched to any gene: 12. From germline, CDR1 is KGHSH and CDR2 LQKENI. The CDR3 has 18 residues. CDR3 in amino acids: CASSPAPPGGGPTDTQYF. The CDR3 region has the DNA TGTGCCAGCTCACCAGCCCCACCTGGCGGGGGGCCCACAGATACGCAGTATTTT.

The V gene is TRBV5-1, the J gene TRBJ2-3; tentative D call: TRBD2 (6 bases). The CDR3 is 15 amino acids. Germline CDR1 reads SGHRS; CDR2 reads YFSETQ. Trimming removed 0 bases at V and 10 bases at J, with 18 bases between. The CDR3 coding sequence is TGCGCCAGCAGCTTGGGCTCTAGCGTGCGTTCGCCGCAGTATTTT. Its translation is CASSLGSSVRSPQYF. Combining the CDR3 with reference TRBV5-1 and TRBJ2-3 gives the whole variable domain KAGVTQTPRYLIKTRGQQVTLSCSPISGHRSVSWYQQTPGQGLQFLFEYFSETQRNKGNFPGRFSGRQFSNSRSEMNVSTLELGDSALYLCASSLGSSVRSPQYFGPGTRLTVL.

This clone was counted a single time. V and J are TRBV5-4 and TRBJ2-3, with TRBD2 matching 12 bases. The CDR3 is 16 residues long. The V segment lost 4 bases and the J segment 8 bases; nucleotides outside the gene matches: 11. Germline CDR1 reads SGHNT; CDR2 reads YYREEE (reference sequence). The CDR3 loop reads CASSHPLAGGPVTQYF. In DNA form, the CDR3 reads TGTGCCAGCAGCCATCCTCTAGCGGGAGGGCCGGTTACGCAGTATTTT.

This clone was seen a single time. The V call is TRBV23-1, the J call TRBJ2-2; TRBD1 might be the D (7 bases). TRBV23-1 counts as an open reading frame of uncertain function. The CDR3 contains 15 residues. V was pared by 4 bases and J by 5 bases, with 14 bases between. The CDR3, as DNA: TGCGCCAGCAGTCTAATGGCAGGGGGGACCGGGGAGCTGTTTTTT. Translation gives CASSLMAGGTGELFF.

The V and J genes are TRBV18 and TRBJ1-3; tentative D call: TRBD1 (6 bases). V lost 8 bases, J lost 4 bases, and 18 bases lay in between. Germline values: CDR1 KGHSH, CDR2 LQKENI. The CDR3 loop spans 15 amino acids. The CDR3 bases are TGTGCCAGCAGCCGGGACATCTCTGGGGGAAACACCATATATTTT. Translating it yields CASSRDISGGNTIYF.

The chain links TRBV11-3 to TRBJ2-3, with 12 bases that match TRBD2. J lost 2 bases, V lost 3 bases, and 6 bases had no gene match. The CDR3 contains 17 residues. Germline loops: CDR1 SGHNT, CDR2 YENEEA. The CDR3 coding sequence is TGTGCCAGCAGCTTGAGGACTAGCGGGAACCCCACAGATACGCAGTATTTT. Protein: CASSLRTSGNPTDTQYF.

The chain combines TRBV4-1 with TRBJ2-7, with TRBD1 matching 7 bases. Unmatched junction bases numbered 3, after V lost 1 base and J lost 3 bases. CDR1 is MGHRA and CDR2 is YSYEKL in the germline V gene. The CDR3 spans 14 residues. The DNA for the CDR3 is TGCGCCAGCAGCCAAGGGGACAGCGTCTACGAGCAGTACTTC. Translating gives CASSQGDSVYEQYF.

The table lists this clone with a count of one. The chain employs TRBV3-1 (or the pseudogene TRBV3-2) and TRBJ2-1, with 9 bases aligning to TRBD2. V trimming: 1 base; J trimming: 8 bases; junction bases outside the gene matches: 3. This CDR3 has 14 amino acids. CDR1 LGHDT and CDR2 YNNKEL come from the germline V gene (reference sequence). In nucleotides, the CDR3 is TGTGCCAGCAGCCAAGTAGCGGGGGCGTATGAGCAGTTCTTC. Its protein product is CASSQVAGAYEQFF.

This sequence joins TRBV10-1 and TRBJ2-2; TRBD2 aligns across 10 bases. After removal of 5 bases from V and 4 bases from J, the junction contained 4 bases not matched to a gene. The CDR3 covers 15 residues. Germline V gene data show CDR1 as WNHNN and CDR2 as SYGVQD (reference sequence). CDR3 loop: CASSPQRGGTGELFF. Written as DNA, the CDR3 is TGCGCCAGCAGTCCCCAGCGGGGGGGCACCGGGGAGCTGTTTTTT.

V usage is TRBV19 and J usage is TRBJ2-3, with 10 bases aligning to TRBD2. Per germline, CDR1 LNHDA and CDR2 SQIVND (reference sequence). V gave up 5 bases and J gave up 4 bases; unmatched junction bases: 6. The CDR3 loop spans 15 amino acids. CDR3 residues: CASSGGAGGSDTQYF. CDR3 nucleotides: TGTGCCAGTAGTGGGGGAGCGGGGGGGTCAGATACGCAGTATTTT.

The gene calls are TRBV5-1 and TRBJ2-5, with a possible D match to TRBD2 (5 bases). Germline V gives CDR1 SGHRS, CDR2 YFSETQ. The CDR3 is made up of 14 amino acids. V was clipped by 2 bases and J by 1 base, with 9 bases between them. For the CDR3, the DNA is TGCGCCAGCAGCTTTGCGGGTCCCCAAGAGACCCAGTACTTC. Translation: CASSFAGPQETQYF. Full variable domain (remainder filled in from reference TRBV5-1 and TRBJ2-5): KAGVTQTPRYLIKTRGQQVTLSCSPISGHRSVSWYQQTPGQGLQFLFEYFSETQRNKGNFPGRFSGRQFSNSRSEMNVSTLELGDSALYLCASSFAGPQETQYFGPGTRLLVL.

V and J are TRBV6-5 and TRBJ2-7, with TRBD2 identical over 9 bases. Trimming took 6 bases from V and 6 from J; bases not matched to a gene: 9. The germline gives CDR1 MNHEY, CDR2 SVGAGI. The CDR3 has 14 residues. The CDR3 reads CASRAGVAGVEQYF. The DNA of the CDR3 is TGTGCCAGCAGGGCCGGAGTAGCGGGAGTCGAGCAGTACTTC.